Listed below are T cell receptor beta chains from one sample, sequenced in a study of blood T cell repertoires in COVID-19. Generated by immunoSEQ multiplex PCR, the TCRdb table keeps only in-frame clones and is missing some. The sample has 150,000 to 200,000 clones, 88% seen once. The specimen was peripheral blood. The receptor set was obtained from a man aged 35 to 55 with active or convalescent COVID-19. CDR3s leave out the opening cysteine and the closing phenylalanine or tryptophan.

V	J	CDR3
TRBV30	TRBJ2-1	AWTRGYNEQF
TRBV29-1	TRBJ1-2	SVPGQGAIDYGYT
TRBV19	TRBJ2-1	ASSIGNEQF
TRBV9	TRBJ1-1	ASSAGGGTEAF
TRBV7-6	TRBJ2-3	ASSLGASGGARDTQY
TRBV15	TRBJ2-3	ATSRPGTGSTDTQY
TRBV12-5	TRBJ2-2	ASGSLQISGELF
TRBV28	TRBJ2-2	ASSYSTGELF
TRBV5-8	TRBJ1-5	ASSNPGQGAQPQH
TRBV6-5	TRBJ1-2	ASSYGAGVPGYT
TRBV19	TRBJ1-5	ASSVGASNQPQH
TRBV28	TRBJ2-1	ASSPGGPYNEQF
TRBV9	TRBJ2-2	ASSPSTGVTGELF
TRBV6-5	TRBJ1-1	ASSPEGGLNTEAF
TRBV5-8	TRBJ2-1	ASSMGQGLGGEQF
TRBV6-5	TRBJ1-6	ASSMVAGNSPLH
TRBV15	TRBJ2-1	ATSRDPSGRGNEQF
TRBV12-5	TRBJ2-7	ATQNLGGRPYEQY
TRBV7-2	TRBJ2-1	ASSFSGTGNEQF
TRBV12-3/TRBV12-4	TRBJ1-2	ASSRPDRVPIY
TRBV6-6	TRBJ1-5	ASSSGRYSNQPQH
TRBV30	TRBJ1-1	AWSKTGYTEAF
TRBV9	TRBJ2-7	ASSVSGGSYEQY
TRBV5-6	TRBJ2-5	ASSFSGDHQETQY
TRBV28	TRBJ2-7	ASSLKPYEQY
TRBV15	TRBJ1-1	ATSSSGTGGLLMNTEAF
TRBV19	TRBJ2-2	ASNQGSNTGELF
TRBV2	TRBJ2-1	ASSVGGDEQF
TRBV6-1	TRBJ2-3	ASSEGAGGKDTQY
TRBV11-2	TRBJ2-1	ASSLSQRGGYNEQF
TRBV5-6	TRBJ2-1	ASSSQWGTGNEQF
TRBV4-1	TRBJ1-3	ASNQQITGTGSGNTIY
TRBV5-1	TRBJ2-5	ASRRPVETQY